The rows below give T cell receptor beta chains drawn from one sample of a study of T cells after yellow fever vaccination. MiXCR, applied by TCRdb to the 5' RACE reads, yields one record per CDR3 protein. This table has about 320,000 distinct CDR3 sequences, under 15% appearing once. The material sequenced was CD4+ T cells sorted from PBMCs, taken 15 days after the yellow fever booster vaccination. These receptors were taken from a man between 18 and 35 years old who received the YFV17D yellow fever vaccine. The conserved cysteine and the conserved F or W are not part of the CDR3 here. For some rows the clone size is stated as once, few or many, or as a class when expanded; others skip it.

clone_size: many; cdr3_length: 12; v_call: TRBV2; cdr3_aa: ASSESVGDRELF
clone_size: -; cdr3_length: 11; v_call: TRBV24-1; cdr3_aa: ATSQGDTGELF
clone_size: few; cdr3_length: 12; v_call: TRBV5-5; cdr3_aa: ASSSWTVENEQF
clone_size: -; cdr3_length: 9; v_call: TRBV12-3/TRBV12-4; cdr3_aa: ASSLVQRVD
clone_size: few; cdr3_length: 11; v_call: TRBV12-3/TRBV12-4; cdr3_aa: ASRGQLTDTQY
clone_size: few; cdr3_length: 14; v_call: TRBV27; cdr3_aa: ASSFRQGRLGTEAF
clone_size: -; cdr3_length: 14; v_call: TRBV5-1; cdr3_aa: ASSLVVGPRGETQY
clone_size: many; cdr3_length: 11; v_call: TRBV7-3; cdr3_aa: ASSSYLGKTQY
clone_size: many; cdr3_length: 12; v_call: TRBV25-1; cdr3_aa: ASREPGGRDTQY
clone_size: -; cdr3_length: 13; v_call: TRBV20-1; cdr3_aa: SARDTSGGTDTQY
clone_size: -; cdr3_length: 12; v_call: TRBV7-2; cdr3_aa: ASRDNRGQETQY
clone_size: few; cdr3_length: 16; v_call: TRBV4-3; cdr3_aa: ASSQDSASGGATDTQY
clone_size: few; cdr3_length: 10; v_call: TRBV11-2; cdr3_aa: ASSLMEDGYT
clone_size: few; cdr3_length: 11; v_call: TRBV30; cdr3_aa: AWSGGYNSPLH
clone_size: many; cdr3_length: 12; v_call: TRBV7-2; cdr3_aa: ASSSTGGYNEQF
clone_size: -; cdr3_length: 11; v_call: TRBV7-8; cdr3_aa: ASRNGEEGEQY
clone_size: many; cdr3_length: 13; v_call: TRBV4-1; cdr3_aa: ASSHRQGGDTEAF
clone_size: few; cdr3_length: 11; v_call: TRBV6-5; cdr3_aa: ASSYPGLAGQY
clone_size: -; cdr3_length: 13; v_call: TRBV9; cdr3_aa: ASSGLQVGGNTIY
clone_size: few; cdr3_length: 12; v_call: TRBV20-1; cdr3_aa: SGGGGSTNEKLF
clone_size: -; cdr3_length: 12; v_call: TRBV27; cdr3_aa: ASSSPPKRTEAF
clone_size: -; cdr3_length: 12; v_call: TRBV9; cdr3_aa: ASSSQTAGETQY
clone_size: many; cdr3_length: 13; v_call: TRBV7-8; cdr3_aa: ASSRSGASYNEQF
clone_size: few; cdr3_length: 11; v_call: TRBV7-9; cdr3_aa: ATDSGSTDTQY
clone_size: -; cdr3_length: 15; v_call: TRBV7-9; cdr3_aa: ASSGQYQFRGNEKLF
clone_size: -; cdr3_length: 11; v_call: TRBV6-1; cdr3_aa: ASTVIRDTEAF
clone_size: few; cdr3_length: 14; v_call: TRBV5-1; cdr3_aa: ASSREPTPTNEKLF
clone_size: -; cdr3_length: 15; v_call: TRBV4-2; cdr3_aa: ASSQESLAGVQETQY
clone_size: -; cdr3_length: 13; v_call: TRBV11-2; cdr3_aa: ASSLDTSGGETQY
clone_size: -; cdr3_length: 11; v_call: TRBV11-2; cdr3_aa: ASSGLGDSPLH
clone_size: -; cdr3_length: 11; v_call: TRBV9; cdr3_aa: ASSVEPSGGEY
clone_size: few; cdr3_length: 13; v_call: TRBV6-2/TRBV6-3; cdr3_aa: ASSRISGVVQPQH
clone_size: few; cdr3_length: 12; v_call: TRBV6-2/TRBV6-3; cdr3_aa: ASSPGQGVSPLH
clone_size: few; cdr3_length: 14; v_call: TRBV12-5; cdr3_aa: ASGLVLGRELNTIY
clone_size: -; cdr3_length: 13; v_call: TRBV5-1; cdr3_aa: ASSSHRGLTDTQY
clone_size: few; cdr3_length: 13; v_call: TRBV6-6; cdr3_aa: ASSPGGYSNQPQH
clone_size: few; cdr3_length: 9; v_call: TRBV6-2/TRBV6-3; cdr3_aa: ANWTGHEQY
clone_size: few; cdr3_length: 13; v_call: TRBV5-1; cdr3_aa: ASSLSGTRFYEQY
clone_size: few; cdr3_length: 13; v_call: TRBV27; cdr3_aa: ASKQTSGGIDTQY
clone_size: -; cdr3_length: 13; v_call: TRBV5-1; cdr3_aa: ASSLWGDYNSPLH
clone_size: -; cdr3_length: 15; v_call: TRBV4-3; cdr3_aa: ASSQEFSRTTNYGYT
clone_size: -; cdr3_length: 12; v_call: TRBV7-8; cdr3_aa: ASSIRTSYNEQF
clone_size: few; cdr3_length: 14; v_call: TRBV7-9; cdr3_aa: ASSLRPGVNGNTIY
clone_size: -; cdr3_length: 13; v_call: TRBV7-3; cdr3_aa: ASSLRVGVGTEAF
clone_size: few; cdr3_length: 13; v_call: TRBV24-1; cdr3_aa: ATSDVTGVTDTQY
clone_size: -; cdr3_length: 14; v_call: TRBV5-1; cdr3_aa: ASSWRQGVRGTEAF
clone_size: few; cdr3_length: 17; v_call: TRBV6-2/TRBV6-3; cdr3_aa: ASSFSKGGRARSNQPQH
clone_size: -; cdr3_length: 14; v_call: TRBV24-1; cdr3_aa: ATSDPTTGAGETQY
clone_size: -; cdr3_length: 12; v_call: TRBV5-1; cdr3_aa: ASSLTLGSTEAF
clone_size: many; cdr3_length: 13; v_call: TRBV5-5; cdr3_aa: ASSFGGQLGNEQF
clone_size: few; cdr3_length: 13; v_call: TRBV10-3; cdr3_aa: AISESTGINEKLF